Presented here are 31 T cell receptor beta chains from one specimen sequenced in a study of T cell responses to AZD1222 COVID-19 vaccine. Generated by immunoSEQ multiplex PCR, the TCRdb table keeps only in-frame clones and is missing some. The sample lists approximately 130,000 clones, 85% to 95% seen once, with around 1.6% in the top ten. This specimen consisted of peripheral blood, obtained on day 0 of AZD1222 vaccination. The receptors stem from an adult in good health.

The CDR3 here is CASSREGLGTDTQYF. For the CDR3, the DNA is TGTGCCAGTAGCAGGGAGGGGCTCGGCACAGATACGCAGTATTTT. The V and J genes are TRBV19 and TRBJ2-3; the match to TRBD2 covers 7 bases. The CDR3 spans 15 residues. The ends lost 6 bases at V and 1 base at J; junction bases unmatched: 7. Germline CDR1 LNHDA, CDR2 SQIVND (reference sequence).

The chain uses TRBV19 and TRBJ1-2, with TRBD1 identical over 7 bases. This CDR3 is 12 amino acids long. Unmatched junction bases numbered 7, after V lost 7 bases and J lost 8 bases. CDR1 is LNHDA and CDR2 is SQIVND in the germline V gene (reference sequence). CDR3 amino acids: CASTHRGGGYTF. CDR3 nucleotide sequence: TGTGCCAGTACCCACAGGGGAGGCGGCTACACCTTC. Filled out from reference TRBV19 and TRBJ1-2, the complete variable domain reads DGGITQSPKYLFRKEGQNVTLSCEQNLNHDAMYWYRQDPGQGLRLIYYSQIVNDFQKGDIAEGYSVSREKKESFPLTVTSAQKNPTAFYLCASTHRGGGYTFGSGTRLTVV.

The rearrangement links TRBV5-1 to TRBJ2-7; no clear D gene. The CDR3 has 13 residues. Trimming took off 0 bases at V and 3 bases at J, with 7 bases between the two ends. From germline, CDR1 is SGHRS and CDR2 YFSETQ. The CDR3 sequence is CASSLDNGYEQYF. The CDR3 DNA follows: TGCGCCAGCAGCTTGGATAACGGCTACGAGCAGTACTTC.

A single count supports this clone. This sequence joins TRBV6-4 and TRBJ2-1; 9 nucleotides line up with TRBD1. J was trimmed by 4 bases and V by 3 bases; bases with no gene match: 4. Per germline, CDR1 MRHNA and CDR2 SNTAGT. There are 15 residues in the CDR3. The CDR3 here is CASSEPGQGYNEQFF. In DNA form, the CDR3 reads TGTGCCAGCAGTGAGCCGGGACAGGGTTACAATGAGCAGTTCTTC.

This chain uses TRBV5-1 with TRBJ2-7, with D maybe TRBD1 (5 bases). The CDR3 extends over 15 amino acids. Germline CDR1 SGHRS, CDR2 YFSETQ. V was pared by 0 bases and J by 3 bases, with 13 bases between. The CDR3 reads CASSLGSRVHYEQYF. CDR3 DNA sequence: TGCGCCAGCAGCTTGGGAAGCAGGGTTCACTACGAGCAGTACTTC.

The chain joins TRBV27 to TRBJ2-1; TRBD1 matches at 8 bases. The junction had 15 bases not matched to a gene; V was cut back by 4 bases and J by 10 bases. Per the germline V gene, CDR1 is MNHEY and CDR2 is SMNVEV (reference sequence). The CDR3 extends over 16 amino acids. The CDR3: CASSSLGQGKSTEQFF. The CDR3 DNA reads TGTGCCAGCAGTTCCCTAGGACAGGGTAAATCTACGGAGCAGTTCTTC.

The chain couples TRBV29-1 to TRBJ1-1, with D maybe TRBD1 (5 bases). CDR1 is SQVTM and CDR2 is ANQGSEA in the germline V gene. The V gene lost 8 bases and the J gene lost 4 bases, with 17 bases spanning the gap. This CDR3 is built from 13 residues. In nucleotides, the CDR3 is TGCAGCTCTGGAGGGGAGGGGTGCACTGAAGCTTTCTTT. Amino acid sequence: CSSGGEGCTEAFF. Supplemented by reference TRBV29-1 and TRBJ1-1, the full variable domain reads SAVISQKPSRDICQRGTSLTIQCQVDSQVTMMFWYRQQPGQSLTLIATANQGSEATYESGFVIDKFPISRPNLTFSTLTVSNMSPEDSSIYLCSSGGEGCTEAFFGQGTRLTVV.

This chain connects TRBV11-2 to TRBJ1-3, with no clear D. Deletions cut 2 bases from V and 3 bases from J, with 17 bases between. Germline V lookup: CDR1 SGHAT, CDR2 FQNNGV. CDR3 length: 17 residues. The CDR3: CASSLIPPSSLGNTIYF. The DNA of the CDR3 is TGTGCCAGCAGCTTAATCCCTCCCAGCTCTCTTGGAAACACCATATATTTT.

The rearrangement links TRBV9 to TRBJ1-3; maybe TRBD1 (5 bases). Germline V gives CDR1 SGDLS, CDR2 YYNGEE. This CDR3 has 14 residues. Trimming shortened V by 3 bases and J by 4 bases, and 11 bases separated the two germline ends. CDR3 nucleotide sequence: TGTGCCAGCAGCGCGGAGGGGATCGGAAACACCATATATTTT. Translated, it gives CASSAEGIGNTIYF.

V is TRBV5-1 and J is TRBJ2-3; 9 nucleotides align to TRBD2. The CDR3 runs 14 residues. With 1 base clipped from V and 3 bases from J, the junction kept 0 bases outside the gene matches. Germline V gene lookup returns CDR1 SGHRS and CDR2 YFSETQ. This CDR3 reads CASSLLAGTDTQYF. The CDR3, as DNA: TGCGCCAGCAGCTTGCTAGCGGGGACAGATACGCAGTATTTT.

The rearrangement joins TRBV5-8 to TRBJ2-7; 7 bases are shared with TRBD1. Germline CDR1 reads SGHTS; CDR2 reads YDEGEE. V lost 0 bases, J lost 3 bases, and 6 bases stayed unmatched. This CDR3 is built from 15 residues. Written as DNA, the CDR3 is TGTGCCAGCAGCTTGGGCGCGGCAGGGGGCTACGAGCAGTACTTC. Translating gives CASSLGAAGGYEQYF.

The CDR3 DNA sequence: TGTGCCAGTAGAAGCGGACAGGGGGCATATGGCTACACCTTC. Protein sequence: CASRSGQGAYGYTF. This chain links TRBV19 with TRBJ1-2; 11 positions match TRBD1. Trimming at V came to 6 bases and at J to 5 bases, leaving 5 bases not matched to a gene. The CDR3 runs 14 residues. CDR1 and CDR2 from the germline V gene are LNHDA and SQIVND (reference sequence).

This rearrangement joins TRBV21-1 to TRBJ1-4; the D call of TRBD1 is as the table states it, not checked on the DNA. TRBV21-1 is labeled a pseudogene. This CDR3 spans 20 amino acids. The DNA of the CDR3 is TGTGCCAGCAGCAAAGCAGGCGGGACAGGGGACAATGCAACTAATGAAAAACTGTTTTTT. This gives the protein CASSKAGGTGDNATNEKLFF.

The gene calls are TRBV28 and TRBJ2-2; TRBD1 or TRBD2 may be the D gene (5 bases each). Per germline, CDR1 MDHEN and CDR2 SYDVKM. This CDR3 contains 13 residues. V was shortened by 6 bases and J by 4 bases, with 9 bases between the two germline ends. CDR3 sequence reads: CASRPRGTGELFF. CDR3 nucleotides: TGTGCCAGCAGACCGAGGGGCACCGGGGAGCTGTTTTTT. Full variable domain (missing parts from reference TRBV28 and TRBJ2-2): DVKVTQSSRYLVKRTGEKVFLECVQDMDHENMFWYRQDPGLGLRLIYFSYDVKMKEKGDIPEGYSVSREKKERFSLILESASTNQTSMYLCASRPRGTGELFFGEGSRLTVL.

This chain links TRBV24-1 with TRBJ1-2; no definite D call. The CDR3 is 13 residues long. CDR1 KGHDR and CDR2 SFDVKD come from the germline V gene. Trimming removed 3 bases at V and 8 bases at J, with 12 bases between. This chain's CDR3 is CATSDPPFRGYTF. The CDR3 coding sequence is TGTGCCACCAGTGATCCCCCGTTTAGGGGCTACACCTTC.

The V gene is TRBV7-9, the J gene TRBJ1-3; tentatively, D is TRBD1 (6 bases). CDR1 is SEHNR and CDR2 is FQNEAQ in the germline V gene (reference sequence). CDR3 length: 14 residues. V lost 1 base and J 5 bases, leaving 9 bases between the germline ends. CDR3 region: CASSLEQGRNTIYF. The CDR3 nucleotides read TGTGCCAGCAGCTTAGAACAGGGCCGAAACACCATATATTTT.

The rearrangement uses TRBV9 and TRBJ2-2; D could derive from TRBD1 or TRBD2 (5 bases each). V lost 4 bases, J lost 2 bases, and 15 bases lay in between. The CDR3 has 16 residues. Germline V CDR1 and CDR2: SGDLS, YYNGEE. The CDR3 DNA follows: TGTGCCAGCAGCCCAAGTACGGGGCTCAACACCGGGGAGCTGTTTTTT. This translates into CASSPSTGLNTGELFF.

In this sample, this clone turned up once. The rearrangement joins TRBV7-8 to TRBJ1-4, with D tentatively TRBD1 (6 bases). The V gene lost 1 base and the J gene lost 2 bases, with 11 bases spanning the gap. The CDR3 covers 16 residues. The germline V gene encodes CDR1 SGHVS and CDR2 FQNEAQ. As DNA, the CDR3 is TGTGCCAGCAGCTTAGGGCAGGGGAGCACTAATGAAAAACTGTTTTTT. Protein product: CASSLGQGSTNEKLFF.

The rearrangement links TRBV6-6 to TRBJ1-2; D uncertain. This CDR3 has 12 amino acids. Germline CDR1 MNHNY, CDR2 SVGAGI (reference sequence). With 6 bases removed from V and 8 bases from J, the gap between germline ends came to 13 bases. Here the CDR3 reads CASSERGIGYTF. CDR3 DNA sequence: TGTGCCAGCAGCGAGAGAGGGATCGGCTACACCTTC.

The CDR3 protein is CASSYMTGTHNEQFF. The CDR3 nucleotides read TGTGCCAGCAGCTATATGACTGGAACGCACAATGAGCAGTTCTTC. The chain carries TRBV7-2 and TRBJ2-1; D gene ambiguous. Germline CDR1 is SGHTA and CDR2 is FQGNSA. V lost 4 bases, J lost 5 bases, and 15 bases lay in between. The CDR3 runs 15 residues. The full variable domain, rest sourced from reference TRBV7-2 and TRBJ2-1, is GAGVSQSPSNKVTEKGKDVELRCDPISGHTALYWYRQSLGQGLEFLIYFQGNSAPDKSGLPSDRFSAERTGGSVSTLTIQRTQQEDSAVYLCASSYMTGTHNEQFFGPGTRLTVL.

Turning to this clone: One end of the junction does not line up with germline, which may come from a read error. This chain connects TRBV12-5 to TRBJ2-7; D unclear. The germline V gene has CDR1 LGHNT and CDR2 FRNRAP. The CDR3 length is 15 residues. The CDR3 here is CASGPLTRSSHEQYF. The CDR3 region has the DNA TGTGCTAGTGGACCTCTGACAAGGAGCTCCCACGAGCAGTACTTC.

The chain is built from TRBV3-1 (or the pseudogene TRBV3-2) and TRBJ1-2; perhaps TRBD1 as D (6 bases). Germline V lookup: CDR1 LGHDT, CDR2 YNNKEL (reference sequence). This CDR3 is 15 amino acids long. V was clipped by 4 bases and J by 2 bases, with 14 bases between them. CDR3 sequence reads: CASSLGTGSNYGYTF. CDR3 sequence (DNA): TGTGCCAGCAGCCTAGGTACAGGGAGCAACTATGGCTACACCTTC.

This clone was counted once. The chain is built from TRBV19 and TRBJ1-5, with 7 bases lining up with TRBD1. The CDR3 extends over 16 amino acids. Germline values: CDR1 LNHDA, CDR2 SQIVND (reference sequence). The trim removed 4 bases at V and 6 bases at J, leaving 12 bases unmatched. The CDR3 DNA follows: TGTGCCAGTAGTACCACCCGACAGGGCAAAAGTCAGCCCCAGCATTTT. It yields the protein CASSTTRQGKSQPQHF.

CDR3 amino acids: CASRLTSRSSYNEQFF. CDR3 sequence (DNA): TGTGCCAGCAGACTGACTAGCCGGAGCTCCTACAATGAGCAGTTCTTC. The chain has TRBV7-2 and TRBJ2-1; TRBD2 agrees at 7 bases. Trimming took 6 bases from V and 0 from J; bases not matched to a gene: 8. Germline values: CDR1 SGHTA, CDR2 FQGNSA. The CDR3 runs 16 residues. Full variable domain (rest looked up from reference TRBV7-2 and TRBJ2-1): GAGVSQSPSNKVTEKGKDVELRCDPISGHTALYWYRQSLGQGLEFLIYFQGNSAPDKSGLPSDRFSAERTGGSVSTLTIQRTQQEDSAVYLCASRLTSRSSYNEQFFGPGTRLTVL.

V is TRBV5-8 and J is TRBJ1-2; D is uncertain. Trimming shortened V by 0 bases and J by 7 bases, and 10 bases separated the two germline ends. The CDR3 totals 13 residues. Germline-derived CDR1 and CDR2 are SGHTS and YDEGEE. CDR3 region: CASSLALKGGYTF. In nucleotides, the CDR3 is TGTGCCAGCAGCTTGGCTTTAAAAGGTGGCTACACCTTC.

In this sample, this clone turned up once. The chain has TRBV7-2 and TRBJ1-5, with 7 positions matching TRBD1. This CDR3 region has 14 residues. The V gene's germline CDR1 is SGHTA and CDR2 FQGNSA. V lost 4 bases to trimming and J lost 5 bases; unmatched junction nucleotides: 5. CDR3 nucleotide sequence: TGTGCCAGCAGCTCAAGACAGGGATATCAGCCCCAGCATTTT. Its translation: CASSSRQGYQPQHF.

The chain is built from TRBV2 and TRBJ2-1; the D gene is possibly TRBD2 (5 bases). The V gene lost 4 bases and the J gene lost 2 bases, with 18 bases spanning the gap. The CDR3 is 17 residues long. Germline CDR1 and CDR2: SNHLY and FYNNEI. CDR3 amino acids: CASSGLGVERTYNEQFF. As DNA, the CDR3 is TGTGCCAGCAGTGGCCTTGGAGTGGAGCGGACCTACAATGAGCAGTTCTTC.

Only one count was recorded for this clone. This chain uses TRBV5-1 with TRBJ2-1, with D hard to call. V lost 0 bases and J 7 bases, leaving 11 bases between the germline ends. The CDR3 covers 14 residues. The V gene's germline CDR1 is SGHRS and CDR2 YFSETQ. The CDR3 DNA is TGCGCCAGCAGCTTGGAAAAACCTTGGAATGAGCAGTTCTTC. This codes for CASSLEKPWNEQFF.

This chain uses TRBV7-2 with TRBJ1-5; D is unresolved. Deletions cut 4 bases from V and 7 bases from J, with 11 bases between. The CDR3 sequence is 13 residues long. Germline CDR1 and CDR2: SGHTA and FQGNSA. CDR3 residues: CASSSLSGQPQHF. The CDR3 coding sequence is TGTGCCAGCAGCTCTTTATCCGGGCAGCCCCAGCATTTT.

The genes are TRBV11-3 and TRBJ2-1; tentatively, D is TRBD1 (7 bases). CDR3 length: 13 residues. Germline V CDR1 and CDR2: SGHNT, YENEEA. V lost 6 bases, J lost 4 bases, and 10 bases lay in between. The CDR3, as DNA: TGTGCCAGCAGGGAGGGACAGTACAATGAGCAGTTCTTC. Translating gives CASREGQYNEQFF.

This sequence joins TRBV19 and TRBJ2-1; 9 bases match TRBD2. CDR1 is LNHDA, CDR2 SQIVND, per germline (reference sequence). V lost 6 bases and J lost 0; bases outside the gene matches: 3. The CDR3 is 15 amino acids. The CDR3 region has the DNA TGTGCCAGTAGCTCGCGGGAGGGCTCCTACAATGAGCAGTTCTTC. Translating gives CASSSREGSYNEQFF.